This TCR beta chain stems from a study of early stage breast cancer tumors. Study details: Among about twelve ER+/PR+/HER2- tumors, eight were ductal, four lobular.

The CDR3 is 15 amino acids. Looked up from germline, CDR1 is SSHAT and CDR2 is FNYEAQ (reference sequence). Trimming shortened V by 1 base and J by 0 bases, and 6 bases separated the two germline ends. The assay was immunoSEQ multiplex PCR, and TCRdb's table has in-frame clones only and misses some. The table has roughly 60,000 clones, over 60% seen once; the top ten hold about 3.4%. The V gene is TRBV7-7, the J gene TRBJ1-4, with D hard to call. The sequence was obtained from a person in their thirties with breast cancer. The sample consisted of blood. CDR3 bases: TGTGCCAGCAGCTTAGGGAGTGCAACTAATGAAAAACTGTTTTTT. Translation: CASSLGSATNEKLFF.